Reported below is one T cell receptor (beta chain). The antigen is unknown. CDR1 and CDR2 from the germline V gene are MGHDK and SYGVNS. CDR3 size: 15 residues. V gave up 0 bases and J gave up 4 bases, with 12 bases separating them. Only in-frame clones appear in the TCRdb table, and some are missing; sequencing was by immunoSEQ multiplex PCR. In the table there are millions of clones, just over 90% of which are singletons. The data belong to a study of shared clonotypes between healthy human individuals. Selected positively for CCR7 and CD45RO-negative, naive CD8 cells excluded terminally differentiated effector memory CD45RA+ cells. Overall study results and limits: In the sorted subsets, rarefaction showed sequencing was incomplete despite large depth. Generation probabilities of non-shared clonotypes were lower (relative to those shared by all four donors).

The TCR sequence derives from a man between 18 and 35 years old in good health. Some clones in this sample may be carry-over from other donors' samples. V usage is TRBV25-1 and J usage is TRBJ2-5; perhaps TRBD1 as D (6 bases). Source material: naive CD8+ T cells from PBMCs. Written as DNA, the CDR3 is TGTGCCAGCAGTGAATATAGGGAGACAGGAGAGACCCAGTACTTC. This gives the protein CASSEYRETGETQYF.